Listed here are 2 T cell receptor beta chains from one sample, sequenced in a study of beta chain features in type 1 diabetes. Their antigens are not known. General study results and limits: In all four CD4+ subsets, TCRB CDR3 length was significantly, moderately reduced in type 1 diabetes.

Investigators reverse transcribed all isolated RNA, so they sequenced expressed TCRB transcripts. Sequenced by immunoSEQ multiplex PCR; TCRdb stores in-frame clones only, minus some. The sample has roughly 150,000 clones, 50% to 70% seen once. Sequencing used naive CD4+ T cells from blood. The receptors derive from a man aged 25 to 45 with type 1 diabetes.

The chain couples TRBV4-3 to TRBJ2-2, with no clear D. Germline V CDR1 and CDR2: LGHNA, YSLEER. Trimming stripped 0 bases from V and 0 bases from J, with 11 bases between. The CDR3 is 17 residues long. The CDR3 protein is CASSQEGSRTNTGELFF. The CDR3 DNA sequence: TGCGCCAGCAGCCAAGAAGGCAGCAGAACGAACACCGGGGAGCTGTTTTTT.

The J gene is TRBJ1-5, the V gene TRBV30; weak D call: TRBD1 (6 bases). The length of the CDR3 is 13 residues. Germline V gene lookup returns CDR1 GTSNPN and CDR2 SVGIG (reference sequence). Trimming stripped 2 bases from V and 2 bases from J, with 7 bases between. CDR3 loop: CAWSSGGNQPQHF. The CDR3 nucleotides are TGTGCCTGGAGTTCAGGGGGCAATCAGCCCCAGCATTTT. Full variable domain (remainder filled in from reference TRBV30 and TRBJ1-5): SQTIHQWPATLVQPVGSPLSLECTVEGTSNPNLYWYRQAAGRGLQLLFYSVGIGQISSEVPQNLSASRPQDRQFILSSKKLLLSDSGFYLCAWSSGGNQPQHFGDGTRLSIL.